The clone carrying this TCR beta chain was detected a few times. TCRdb fed the 5' RACE reads into MiXCR, producing one record per CDR3 protein. The sample lists 35,000 to 55,000 distinct CDR3 sequences; 22% were seen once. Cells sorted as Tregs were CD4+, CD25+ and CD127-/low. Germline CDR1 SGHRS, CDR2 YFSETQ. V lost 4 bases and J lost 1, with 6 bases in between. This CDR3 comprises 13 residues. The source of this sequence is a female donor with breast cancer. Sequenced input: Tregs sorted from a lymph node. The chain has TRBV5-1 and TRBJ2-1, with no clear D. The CDR3, as DNA: TGCGCCAGCAGCGGCGGTTCCTACAATGAGCAGTTCTTC. Residues: CASSGGSYNEQFF.